This T cell receptor beta chain was obtained from a study of blood T cell repertoires in COVID-19. TCRdb keeps only in-frame clones here, not all; method: immunoSEQ multiplex PCR. The repertoire has 15,000 to 25,000 clones, roughly 84% of them found once; the top ten carry about a third. The CDR3 loop spans 15 amino acids. Germline CDR1 is KGHSY and CDR2 is FQNENV. The V segment lost 4 bases and the J segment 7 bases; nucleotides outside the gene matches: 10. Only a few counts were recorded for this clone. The receptor was isolated from a human donor with active COVID-19. The donor label of this sample is uncertain. The sequencing sample was made of peripheral blood. This chain uses TRBV16 with TRBJ1-5, with 7 bases identical to TRBD1. The CDR3 loop is CASSLYRGQEQPQHF. The CDR3 DNA is TGTGCCAGCAGCCTTTACAGGGGACAAGAACAGCCCCAGCATTTT.